This TCR beta chain originates from a study of shared clonotypes between healthy human individuals (TCRdb year 2020). Regarding the complete study: The cohort included three men and two women between 18 and 49 years of age. The study deeply sequenced blood TCR repertoires of several healthy adults to estimate repertoire size and the extent of clonotype sharing between individuals. Different laboratories and diverse techniques were used to prepare libraries and sequence TCR repertoires, to increase sequencing depth and limit assay-specific biases. For each donor, CD4 naive and CD4 memory were each run on three plates, CD8 naive on two plates, and CD8 memory on one plate. Each donor's leukapheresis produced roughly between roughly 0.85 and 9.5 billion PBMCs.

Cut back by 4 bases and 5 bases, the V and J ends lie 8 bases apart. Inclusive of the bounding cysteine and phenylalanine, the CDR3 is 12 residues long. CDR3 DNA only is kept here, 36 bases in frame from base 1. The germline V gene specifies SGHDN as CDR1 and FVKESK as CDR2. Using the deep immunoSEQ assay, multiplex PCR amplified TCR CDR3 regions from genomic DNA. Genomic DNA extracted from each cell subset was distributed evenly over all wells of several immunoSEQ 96-well plates, and each plate served as one replicate. For sorted subsets, each replicate PCR was loaded with 200 ng genomic DNA, equivalent to some 31,000 T cell genomes. Purified libraries were measured with a Qubit 3.0 fluorometer, size-checked on a Bioanalyzer 2100, and measured again with the KAPA Library Quantification kit. Every immunoSEQ 96-well plate was sequenced on a separate single-read 150-cycle Illumina NextSeq 550 flow cell. The source study handled its data this way. The immunoSEQ output contained only junctional sequences without quality scores, so filtering could not match that applied to full-length reads. Sequences were annotated with PyIR, a Python wrapper for IgBLAST v1.9, and V/J genes and CDR3 were assigned using IMGT germline references. Any read was removed if the V/J assignment was weak (E-value above 1e-6), the CDR3 was missing, or the read contained stop codons, out-of-frame junctions, or ambiguous translated residues. A V3J clonotype was defined by an identical inferred V gene, J gene, and CDR3 amino acid sequence. Percentage overlap between repertoires was calculated by dividing the number of shared unique clonotypes by the size of the smaller repertoire. RTK rarefaction, the Chao1 estimator, and Recon v2.1 estimates of unobserved clonotypes were used to assess repertoire richness. Generation probabilities were computed with OLGA for all TCRbeta clonotypes obtained by the gDNA method from several donors. TCRdb stores this immuneACCESS table with in-frame sequences only. Part of the clones is absent; in the studies checked, under half of the shortfall reflects unresolved V genes, and no reason is known for the rest. V and J calls and clone size are as listed in that table; D and trimming were resolved from the DNA. Recorded for this sample are hundreds of thousands of clones; around 73% of them occurred a single time. The top ten hold more than 1.5% of the sample.

What the research found in general, with its limitations: Even with the large sequencing depth, rarefaction of the sorted-subset datasets indicated that sequencing was incomplete. Sampling was limited to blood, and TCR repertoires in tissue likely differ from TCR repertoires in blood. Higher generation probabilities were observed for clonotypes shared by all four sorted-subset donors than for non-shared clonotypes. Because the study included only a small number of donors, the genetic and exposure-history diversity represented was limited. Sharing across several donors was observed for roughly 5% of naive CD4, about 4% of naive CD8, roughly 2.4% of memory CD4, and roughly 0.4% of memory CD8 clonotypes. Estimated clonotype richness was generally larger for naive than for memory subsets. Pairwise subsampling led to the expectation that sequencing depth would affect the degree of clonotype sharing among donors.

Donors were healthy HIV-negative adults with no recently reported acute infections or vaccinations. Every donor was a Caucasian adult residing in Nashville, Tennessee, USA. Magnetic negative selection was used to enrich CD4+ T cells, after which naive cells were positively selected on CD45RA and the negative fraction became the memory subset. After blood collection by leukapheresis, PBMCs were isolated using Ficoll-Histopaque density gradient centrifugation and then cryopreserved in the vapor phase of liquid nitrogen. Analytical flow cytometry was used to check the purity and quantity of each magnetically sorted T cell population. Each sorted fraction had its genomic DNA isolated and then quantified by UV absorbance on a Nanodrop 2000c. As regards this clone: What antigen it recognizes has not been identified. Base quality data are lacking; no much larger clone is found one base away.

This clonotype was obtained from a woman younger than 45 in good health. Material for sequencing was memory CD4+ T cells sorted from blood. Taken with the paper, the label for cell subset or site translates to: CD45RA-negative fraction. The chain was built from TRBV14 and TRBJ1-2, with the D gene call left open. CDR3 region: CASSPNPYGYTF. The bases read TGTGCCAGCAGCCCTAACCCATATGGCTACACCTTC.